This entry lists 10 T cell receptor beta chains sequenced from one sample in a study of PD-1 blockade in classical Hodgkin lymphoma. Sequenced by immunoSEQ multiplex PCR; TCRdb stores in-frame clones only, minus some. The table records tens of thousands of clones, just over 90% of them present only once. Brentuximab vedotin exposure varied among the patients, all of whom had relapsed after autologous stem cell transplantation. The sequencing here drew on peripheral blood mononuclear cells (PBMCs), taken at baseline. Receptors originate from a human donor with classical Hodgkin lymphoma.

V usage is TRBV11-1 and J usage is TRBJ2-2, with a weak D call TRBD1 (6 bases). Trimming stripped 5 bases from V and 6 bases from J, with 16 bases between. Germline-derived CDR1 and CDR2 are SGHAT and FQDESV (reference sequence). The CDR3 length is 15 residues. As DNA, the CDR3 is TGTGCCAGCAGCCCACAGGGCGTAGGCGCCGGGGAGCTGTTTTTT. It yields the protein CASSPQGVGAGELFF.

The genes are TRBV4-1 and TRBJ2-7; D remains unclear. The CDR3 consists of 17 residues. Germline CDR1 reads MGHRA; CDR2 reads YSYEKL. Trimming stripped 3 bases from V and 2 bases from J, with 20 bases between. CDR3 sequence (DNA): TGCGCCAGCAGCCAGGTTCCCTTAGAAATGGGCACCTACGAGCAGTACTTC. Translation gives CASSQVPLEMGTYEQYF.

The genes are TRBV6-5 and TRBJ1-4; unclear D gene. The V gene's germline CDR1 is MNHEY and CDR2 SVGAGI. The CDR3 covers 13 residues. Deletions cut 6 bases from V and 4 bases from J, with 9 bases between. CDR3 sequence reads: CASRVTLNEKLFF. The CDR3 nucleotides are TGTGCCAGCAGGGTAACCCTTAATGAAAAACTGTTTTTT.

The chain is built from TRBV6-1 and TRBJ1-2, with D perhaps TRBD1 (5 bases). V lost 8 bases, J lost 4 bases, and 17 bases lay in between. This CDR3 is built from 14 residues. The germline V gene has CDR1 MNHNS and CDR2 SASEGT. The CDR3 DNA follows: TGTGCCAGCGGATCGTCAGGGACCACCTATGGCTACACCTTC. The encoded protein is CASGSSGTTYGYTF.

The rearrangement links TRBV6-5 to TRBJ2-7; 13 bases fit TRBD2. The CDR3 has 15 residues. V lost 5 bases, J lost 4 bases, and 5 bases stayed unmatched. CDR1 and CDR2 (germline): MNHEY, SVGAGI. The DNA of the CDR3 is TGTGCCAGCAGTGCAGGGACTAGCGGGGTATACGAGCAGTACTTC. Its translation: CASSAGTSGVYEQYF.

The V gene is TRBV2, the J gene TRBJ2-1; 8 bases fit TRBD2. The germline gives CDR1 SNHLY, CDR2 FYNNEI. The CDR3 spans 15 residues. V dropped 5 bases and J dropped 2; count of bases not matched to a gene: 5. The CDR3 DNA reads as TGTGCCAGCAGTCATACTAGCGGTACCTACAATGAGCAGTTCTTC. Translation: CASSHTSGTYNEQFF.

The rearrangement uses TRBV11-2 and TRBJ1-4; D call uncertain. There are 14 residues in the CDR3. Germline V gene lookup returns CDR1 SGHAT and CDR2 FQNNGV. V shed 6 bases and J shed 8 bases, with 16 bases lying between them. The CDR3 DNA follows: TGTGCCAGCAGTTCCGTTTCGGTTCGGGAAAAACTGTTTTTT. As protein: CASSSVSVREKLFF. The whole variable domain, filled in from reference TRBV11-2 and TRBJ1-4, reads EAGVAQSPRYKIIEKRQSVAFWCNPISGHATLYWYQQILGQGPKLLIQFQNNGVVDDSQLPKDRFSAERLKGVDSTLKIQPAKLEDSAVYLCASSSVSVREKLFFGSGTQLSVL.

The gene calls are TRBV27 and TRBJ2-5; TRBD2 agrees at 8 bases. CDR1 is MNHEY and CDR2 is SMNVEV in the germline V gene (reference sequence). The CDR3 consists of 15 residues. V trimming: 7 bases; J trimming: 1 base; junction bases outside the gene matches: 8. The CDR3 sequence: CASTLRGGLQETQYF. CDR3 sequence (DNA): TGTGCCAGCACCTTACGGGGGGGCCTCCAAGAGACCCAGTACTTC.

For the CDR3, the DNA is TGTGCCAGCAGTAGGTGGGATGCAGATACGCAGTATTTT. Amino acid sequence: CASSRWDADTQYF. The genes are TRBV6-5 and TRBJ2-3; D uncertain. The CDR3 length is 13 residues. V was pared by 5 bases and J by 4 bases, with 10 bases between. Germline V gene data show CDR1 as MNHEY and CDR2 as SVGAGI.

This rearrangement joins TRBV30 to TRBJ1-1, with a tentative D call TRBD1 (5 bases). CDR1 is GTSNPN and CDR2 is SVGIG in the germline V gene (reference sequence). Trimming removed 4 bases at V and 0 bases at J, with 15 bases between. The CDR3 is made up of 15 amino acids. In DNA form, the CDR3 reads TGTGCCTGGAAGACCTACAGGTTGATGAACACTGAAGCTTTCTTT. As protein: CAWKTYRLMNTEAFF.